The clone carrying this T cell receptor (beta chain) was observed a handful of times. The data derive from a study of blood T cell repertoires in COVID-19. In the study overall: Collection of acute and convalescent COVID-19 samples took place in the United States, Italy and Spain.

Authors' methods: For nucleated cells, counts were estimated from reference gene primer amplification. Sequenced by immunoSEQ multiplex PCR; TCRdb stores in-frame clones only, minus some. V and J calls and clone size are given by that table; D and trimming were obtained from the DNA. This sample has approximately 350,000 clones, with roughly 90% found just once. The specimen sequenced was peripheral blood. The source is a woman under 40 with COVID-19, enrolled during active disease.

The CDR3: CASSLVAGGRDEQFF. CDR3 bases: TGTGCCAGCAGCTTAGTAGCGGGGGGGCGGGATGAGCAGTTCTTC. The chain uses TRBV7-2 and TRBJ2-1; 11 nucleotides line up with TRBD2. The germline V gene encodes CDR1 SGHTA and CDR2 FQGNSA. The CDR3 runs to 15 residues. With 1 base clipped from V and 8 bases from J, the junction kept 4 bases outside the gene matches.